Listed below are T cell receptor beta chains from one sample, sequenced in a study of T cells in Graves' hyperthyroidism and ophthalmopathy. TCRdb re-derived calls from the multiplex PCR reads in MiXCR, one entry per CDR3 protein. The top ten hold roughly 15% of the sample, which has roughly 260,000 distinct CDR3 sequences, roughly 15% seen once. Sequencing input: blood. The receptor source for this set is a middle-aged woman with Graves' hyperthyroidism that later progressed to Graves' ophthalmopathy. Each CDR3 is given with its conserved first and last residue. D genes are given only for firm matches. Some rows mark clone size as missing; the rest say once, few, many or name a class of expanded clone.

17,few,TRBV3-1,TRBJ2-3,TRBD2,CASSQGRLAGVIDTQYF,TGTGCCAGCAGCCAAGGCCGACTAGCGGGAGTGATAGATACGCAGTATTTT
14,many,TRBV14,TRBJ1-1,.,CASSQGGSPGRAFF,TGTGCCAGCAGCCAAGGGGGCAGCCCGGGTAGGGCTTTCTTT
14,many,TRBV11-3,TRBJ2-2,TRBD1,CASSPRTGDGELFF,TGTGCCAGCAGCCCGAGGACAGGGGACGGGGAGCTGTTTTTT
13,.,TRBV19,TRBJ1-2,TRBD1,CASSLYTGDGYTF,TGTGCCAGTAGCCTGTATACAGGGGATGGCTACACCTTC
13,many,TRBV2,TRBJ1-4,.,CASRGQPNEKLFF,TGTGCCAGCAGAGGGCAGCCTAATGAAAAACTGTTTTTT
14,.,TRBV7-9,TRBJ1-3,.,CASSFTPRGNTIYF,TGTGCCAGCAGCTTTACGCCGAGGGGAAACACCATATATTTT
15,many,TRBV11-2,TRBJ1-4,.,CASSLGGRGWEKLFF,TGTGCCAGCAGCTTAGGTGGCAGGGGCTGGGAAAAACTGTTTTTT
15,many,TRBV28,TRBJ2-2,TRBD1,CASSLRTGTPVELFF,TGTGCCAGCAGTTTGAGGACAGGAACACCGGTGGAGCTGTTTTTT
15,.,TRBV9,TRBJ2-5,TRBD1,CASSVARGPLETQYF,TGTGCCAGCAGCGTAGCCAGGGGGCCCCTGGAGACCCAGTACTTC
14,many,TRBV7-2,TRBJ2-2,.,CASSPGPNTGELFF,TGTGCCAGCAGCCCAGGACCAAACACCGGGGAGCTGTTTTTT
20,.,TRBV12-3/TRBV12-4,TRBJ1-1,.,CASSFPPETQYFGPGTEAFF,.
15,many,TRBV28,TRBJ2-3,.,CASSFRDPTRDTQYF,TGTGCCAGCAGTTTCAGGGATCCTACCAGGGATACGCAGTATTTT
13,many,TRBV12-3/TRBV12-4,TRBJ2-7,TRBD2,CASSFGLAYEQYF,TGTGCCAGCAGTTTTGGACTAGCGTACGAGCAGTACTTC
18,.,TRBV5-1,TRBJ2-2,TRBD1,CASSSRTGTVAGTGELFF,TGCGCCAGCAGCTCTCGGACAGGGACGGTCGCGGGCACCGGGGAGCTGTTTTTT
14,many,TRBV5-5,TRBJ1-4,.,CASSLTAPREKLFF,TGTGCCAGCAGCTTGACAGCCCCAAGGGAAAAACTGTTTTTT
13,many,TRBV10-2,TRBJ2-5,.,CASSVGGSETQYF,TGCGCCAGCAGTGTGGGGGGATCAGAGACCCAGTACTTC
18,many,TRBV11-2,TRBJ2-3,TRBD2,CASSRLIRTSGNTDTQYF,TGTGCCAGCAGCCGACTGATAAGGACTAGCGGGAATACAGATACGCAGTATTTT
15,many,TRBV10-1,TRBJ2-1,.,CASSDVLGAYNEQFF,TGCGCCAGCAGTGATGTCCTGGGCGCCTACAATGAGCAGTTCTTC
17,many,TRBV6-5,TRBJ2-1,.,CASSYLGADFRGVEQFF,TGTGCCAGCAGTTACTTAGGTGCGGACTTTCGCGGGGTAGAGCAGTTCTTC
15,few,TRBV19,TRBJ1-5,.,CASTPASRDGGPQHF,TGTGCCAGTACACCAGCCTCCAGGGACGGGGGGCCCCAGCATTTT
15,few,TRBV7-9,TRBJ2-3,.,CASSLGVGFTDTQYF,TGTGCCAGCAGCTTAGGGGTCGGATTCACAGATACGCAGTATTTT
15,.,TRBV27,TRBJ1-6,TRBD1,CASSLRDSSNSPLHF,TGTGCCAGCAGTTTGAGGGACAGTAGTAATTCACCCCTCCACTTT
12,many,TRBV3-1,TRBJ2-5,.,CASSQIQETQYF,TGTGCCAGCAGCCAAATCCAAGAGACCCAGTACTTC
17,.,TRBV4-1,TRBJ1-4,.,CASSRTPPRGQNEKLFF,TGCGCCAGCAGCCGAACCCCCCCCCGGGGTCAGAATGAAAAACTGTTTTTT
13,.,TRBV6-1,TRBJ2-1,.,CASAFRDHNEQFF,TGTGCCAGCGCCTTCAGGGACCACAATGAGCAGTTCTTC
11,few,TRBV30,TRBJ2-7,.,CAPKDLPEQYF,TGTGCCCCCAAAGACCTGCCCGAGCAGTACTTC
16,few,TRBV19,TRBJ1-5,TRBD1,CASSIWTGYSNQPQHF,TGTGCCAGTAGTATATGGACAGGTTATAGCAATCAGCCCCAGCATTTT
14,many,TRBV10-3,TRBJ2-7,.,CAISGGGWNYEQYF,TGTGCCATCAGTGGAGGGGGGTGGAATTACGAGCAGTACTTC
15,many,TRBV28,TRBJ2-7,TRBD2,CASSLGGSDPYEQYF,TGTGCCAGCAGTTTGGGCGGGAGTGACCCCTACGAGCAGTACTTC
14,.,TRBV7-3,TRBJ2-7,.,CASSYLGLPYEQYF,TGTGCCAGCAGCTACCTGGGTTTGCCCTACGAGCAGTACTTC
16,many,TRBV7-8,TRBJ2-5,.,CASSLAGRALGETQYF,TGTGCCAGCAGCTTAGCGGGTCGGGCGCTGGGGGAGACCCAGTACTTC
14,many,TRBV4-1,TRBJ2-3,.,CASSQSLTRLTQYF,TGCGCCAGCAGCCAAAGCTTGACCCGACTTACGCAGTATTTT
18,many,TRBV3-1,TRBJ2-1,.,CASSQGGGGMAAYNEQFF,TGTGCCAGCAGCCAAGGGGGGGGCGGGATGGCGGCCTACAATGAGCAGTTCTTC
14,.,TRBV6-1,TRBJ2-7,TRBD2,CASSGLANRYEQYF,TGTGCCAGCAGTGGACTAGCCAACCGCTACGAGCAGTACTTC
14,few,TRBV12-3/TRBV12-4,TRBJ2-7,TRBD1,CASLPGTGVREQYF,TGTGCCAGCCTACCGGGGACAGGGGTCCGAGAGCAGTACTTC
17,many,TRBV6-1,TRBJ1-6,.,CASRLLNTGTHNSPLHF,TGTGCCAGCAGACTACTAAACACCGGGACCCATAATTCACCCCTCCACTTT
12,many,TRBV20-1,TRBJ2-2,.,CSASTDTGELFF,TGCAGTGCTTCGACGGACACCGGGGAGCTGTTTTTT